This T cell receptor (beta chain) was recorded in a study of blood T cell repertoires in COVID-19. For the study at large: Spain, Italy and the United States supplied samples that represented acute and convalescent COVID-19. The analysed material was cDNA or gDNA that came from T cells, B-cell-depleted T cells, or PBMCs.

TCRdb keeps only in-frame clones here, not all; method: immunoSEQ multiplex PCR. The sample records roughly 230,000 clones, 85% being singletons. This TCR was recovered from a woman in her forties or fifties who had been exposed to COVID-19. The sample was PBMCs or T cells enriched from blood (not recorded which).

In DNA form, the CDR3 reads TGCAGTGCTAGTCGGGAATTGGACAGGGGCTCGAATAATGGCTACACCTTC. Its protein is CSASRELDRGSNNGYTF. The V call is TRBV20-1, the J call TRBJ1-2, with TRBD1 matching 9 bases. The CDR3 totals 17 residues. Looked up from germline, CDR1 is DFQATT and CDR2 is SNEGSKA (reference sequence). Germline trimming cut 3 bases from V and 6 bases from J; bases unmatched to any gene: 17.